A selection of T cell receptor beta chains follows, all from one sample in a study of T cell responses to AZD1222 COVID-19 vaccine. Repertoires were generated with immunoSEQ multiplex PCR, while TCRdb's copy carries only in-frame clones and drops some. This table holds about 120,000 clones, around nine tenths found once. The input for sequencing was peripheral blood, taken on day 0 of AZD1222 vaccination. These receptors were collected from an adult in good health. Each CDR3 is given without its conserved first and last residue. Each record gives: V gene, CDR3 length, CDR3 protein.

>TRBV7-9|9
ASSFGQGEF
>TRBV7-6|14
ASSFSGGQGGSPLH
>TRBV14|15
ASSQDGVRQGNSPLH
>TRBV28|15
ASSSLIWTGGGYGYT
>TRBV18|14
ASSTGGSGYQETQY
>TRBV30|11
AWNFQPTGELF
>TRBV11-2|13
ASSLQLPTLNEQF
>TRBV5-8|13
ASSLKAGGLHEQY
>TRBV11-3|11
ASSLDQEDEQF
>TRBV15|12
ATSRVQREETQY
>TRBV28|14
ASRPGVKGVGNEQF
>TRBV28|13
ASSRSGTGVEKLF
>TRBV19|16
ASSIGPRTSGSRNEQF
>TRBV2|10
ASSEAPGSAF
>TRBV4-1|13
ASSQELRGLDTQY
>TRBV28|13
ASSQPGQGSLGYT
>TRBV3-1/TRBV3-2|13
ASSQAGVEGNTIY
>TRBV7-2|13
ASSLAIRVQETQY
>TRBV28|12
ASSSVGVNQPQH
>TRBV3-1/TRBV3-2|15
ASSQAGLAVIKNEQF
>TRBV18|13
ASSPKGTGSYEQY
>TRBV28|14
ASSLTKGFSNQPQH
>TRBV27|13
ASSEVGTNYSPLH
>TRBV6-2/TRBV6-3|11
ASSRGQPPEAF
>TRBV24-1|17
ATSDSTPLGTSSYNEQF
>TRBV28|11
ASSLFSYNEQF
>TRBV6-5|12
ASSMAGSSYEQY
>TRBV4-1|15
ASSQEGPATSYNEQF
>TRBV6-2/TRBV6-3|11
ASSASGNNEQF
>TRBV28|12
ASSLAPLNTEAF
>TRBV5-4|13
ASSAGHGSGNTIY
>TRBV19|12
ASSALAGGNEQF
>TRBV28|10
ASRGQVYEQF
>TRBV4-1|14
ASSQDPAGTYYEQY
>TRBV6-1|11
ASSEARTGELF
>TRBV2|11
ASRGTFQETQY
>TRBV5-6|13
ASSTGVSYNSPLH
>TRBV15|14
ATSRDAAPNTGELF
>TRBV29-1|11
SVEREAGNEQF
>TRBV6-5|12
ASRSGTGNEKLF
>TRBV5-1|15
ASSEPGQGSSYNEQF
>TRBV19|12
ASSIKALNTEAF